The 13 T cell receptor beta chains given below trace back to one sample, sequenced in a study of cytomegalovirus exposure and HLA in healthy donors. Primers for the PCR totalled 60 Vbeta and 13 Jbeta. The protocol was immunoSEQ multiplex PCR, while the TCRdb copy is restricted to in-frame clones and leaves out a portion. The table has some 140,000 clones, around 70% seen once; the top ten hold roughly 3.1%. The specimen sequenced was PBMCs. The receptors derive from a young man in good health and CMV-seronegative.

The chain uses TRBV5-4 and TRBJ2-1; 10 bases line up with TRBD1. Germline-derived CDR1 and CDR2 are SGHNT and YYREEE (reference sequence). The CDR3 totals 16 residues. The V and J ends lost 4 bases and 2 bases, in that order; junction bases with no gene match: 6. This chain's CDR3 is CASSTRTGGAYNEQFF. DNA of the CDR3: TGTGCCAGCAGCACCCGGACAGGGGGAGCCTACAATGAGCAGTTCTTC.

V and J are TRBV27 and TRBJ2-1; TRBD2 matches at 11 bases. The CDR3 totals 16 residues. Germline CDR1 MNHEY, CDR2 SMNVEV (reference sequence). The J segment lost 6 bases and the V segment lost 2 bases, leaving 6 bases of the junction unmatched. The CDR3 bases are TGTGCCAGCAGTTTACGACTAGCGGGGTCTGGCAATGAGCAGTTCTTC. This sequence encodes CASSLRLAGSGNEQFF.

This clone was detected only once. The chain has TRBV2 and TRBJ2-6; 9 bases map to TRBD2. Germline loops: CDR1 SNHLY, CDR2 FYNNEI. The CDR3 loop spans 19 amino acids. After removal of 6 bases from V and 0 bases from J, the junction contained 12 bases not matched to a gene. CDR3 in DNA: TGTGCCAGCAGAGGGGGGCGGGGGGGAGCGGTCTCTGGGGCCAACGTCCTGACTTTC. Protein: CASRGGRGGAVSGANVLTF. Complete variable domain (other parts from reference TRBV2 and TRBJ2-6): EPEVTQTPSHQVTQMGQEVILRCVPISNHLYFYWYRQILGQKVEFLVSFYNNEISEKSEIFDDQFSVERPDGSNFTLKIRSTKLEDSAMYFCASRGGRGGAVSGANVLTFGAGSRLTVL.

The rearrangement joins TRBV7-9 to TRBJ2-7; possibly TRBD2 for D (5 bases). The CDR3 totals 15 residues. V gave up 4 bases and J gave up 8 bases, with 21 bases separating them. CDR1 and CDR2 from the germline V gene are SEHNR and FQNEAQ (reference sequence). CDR3 nucleotide sequence: TGTGCCAGCAGCTCCGGCCACGGGGAATCTAGGCAGCAGTACTTC. Amino acids: CASSSGHGESRQQYF.

The chain recombines TRBV6-5 with TRBJ1-1; D possibly corresponds to TRBD1 (5 bases). The germline V and J ends were trimmed by 9 bases and 3 bases, with 14 bases remaining between them. The length of the CDR3 is 13 residues. Germline V gives CDR1 MNHEY, CDR2 SVGAGI. The CDR3 loop reads CASLRGGDTEAFF. The CDR3 DNA reads TGTGCCAGTCTCCGCGGGGGAGACACTGAAGCTTTCTTT.

This clone has just one count. V gene TRBV28 combines with J gene TRBJ1-5; TRBD1 might be the D (5 bases). The CDR3 length is 12 residues. V dropped 5 bases and J dropped 9 bases, with 11 bases sitting between them. Germline CDR1 is MDHEN and CDR2 is SYDVKM. DNA for the CDR3: TGTGCCAGCAGTCCCCCAGGGTCGCCCCAGCATTTT. Translated, it gives CASSPPGSPQHF.

This clone was counted only a few times. The CDR3 bases are TGTGCCTGGAGTCTCGAGCAGGACACTGAAGCTTTCTTT. Residues: CAWSLEQDTEAFF. The gene calls are TRBV30 and TRBJ1-1; D not resolved. The V end was cut by 2 bases, the J end by 3 bases, with 10 bases between. The CDR3 has 13 amino acids. The germline V gene encodes CDR1 GTSNPN and CDR2 SVGIG (reference sequence).

This sequence joins TRBV29-1 and TRBJ1-3; TRBD1 agrees at 9 bases. The trim removed 3 bases at V and 3 bases at J, leaving 6 bases unmatched. CDR1 and CDR2 from the germline V gene are SQVTM and ANQGSEA. This CDR3 contains 15 residues. CDR3 loop: CSVENTGGFGNTIYF. CDR3 sequence (DNA): TGCAGCGTTGAGAACACAGGGGGCTTTGGAAACACCATATATTTT. Complete variable domain (other parts from reference TRBV29-1 and TRBJ1-3): SAVISQKPSRDICQRGTSLTIQCQVDSQVTMMFWYRQQPGQSLTLIATANQGSEATYESGFVIDKFPISRPNLTFSTLTVSNMSPEDSSIYLCSVENTGGFGNTIYFGEGSWLTVV.

V is TRBV15 and J is TRBJ2-2; 10 positions match TRBD2. The germline V gene encodes CDR1 LNHNV and CDR2 YYDKDF (reference sequence). CDR3 length equals 18 residues. Trimming removed 5 bases from V and 1 base from J; junction bases left unmatched: 10. CDR3 in DNA: TGTGCCACCAGCGCCGGCTTTAGCGGGGGGTTGAACACCGGGGAGCTGTTTTTT. This translates into CATSAGFSGGLNTGELFF.

CDR3 sequence (DNA): TGTGCCAGCAGTTTCTCACAAGCCGTTGGGCACAATGAGCAGTTCTTC. This gives the protein CASSFSQAVGHNEQFF. The chain is built from TRBV6-6 and TRBJ2-1; D unclear. The CDR3 runs 16 residues. CDR1 is MNHNY and CDR2 is SVGAGI in the germline V gene (reference sequence). V was trimmed by 4 bases and J by 5 bases, leaving 18 bases between them.

This rearrangement joins TRBV5-4 to TRBJ2-3, with 7 bases aligning to TRBD2. From germline, CDR1 is SGHNT and CDR2 YYREEE (reference sequence). With 4 bases clipped from V and 0 bases from J, the junction kept 8 bases outside the gene matches. The CDR3 runs to 16 residues. The CDR3: CASSPGAGSSTDTQYF. Here the CDR3 DNA reads TGTGCCAGCAGCCCCGGAGCGGGGTCTAGCACAGATACGCAGTATTTT.

V is TRBV7-9 and J is TRBJ1-6; TRBD1 might be the D (5 bases). This CDR3 has 14 residues. The V end lost 5 bases, the J end lost 6 bases, and 11 bases lay between the germline ends. From germline, CDR1 is SEHNR and CDR2 FQNEAQ (reference sequence). Here the CDR3 DNA reads TGTGCCAGCAGCAACGACAGCCCTAATTCACCCCTCCACTTT. It is translated as CASSNDSPNSPLHF.

The chain has TRBV29-1 and TRBJ2-2, with a weak D call TRBD2 (5 bases). Germline loops: CDR1 SQVTM, CDR2 ANQGSEA. This CDR3 region has 15 residues. Trimming removed 4 bases from V and 0 bases from J, with 12 bases in between. The CDR3 is CSVVNFGANTGELFF. As DNA, the CDR3 is TGCAGCGTTGTGAATTTCGGGGCGAACACCGGGGAGCTGTTTTTT.